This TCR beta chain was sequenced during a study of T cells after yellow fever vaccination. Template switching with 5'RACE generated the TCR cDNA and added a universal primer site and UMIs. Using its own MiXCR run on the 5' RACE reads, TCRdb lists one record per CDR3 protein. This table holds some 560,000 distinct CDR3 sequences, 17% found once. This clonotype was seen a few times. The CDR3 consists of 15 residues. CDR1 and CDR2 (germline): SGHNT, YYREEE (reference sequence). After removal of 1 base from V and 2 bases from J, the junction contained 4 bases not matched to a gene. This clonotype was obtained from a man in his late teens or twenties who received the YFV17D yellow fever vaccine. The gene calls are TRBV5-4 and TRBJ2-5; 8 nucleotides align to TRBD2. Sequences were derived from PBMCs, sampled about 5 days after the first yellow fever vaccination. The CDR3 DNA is TGTGCCAGCAGCTTGAAACTAGCGGATCAAGAGACCCAGTACTTC. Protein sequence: CASSLKLADQETQYF.